The 23 T cell receptor beta chains below were found in one sample sequenced in a study of T cells after yellow fever vaccination. TCRdb reanalysed the 5' RACE reads using MiXCR and keeps one entry per CDR3 protein. Of tens of thousands of distinct CDR3 sequences listed, 7.4% were seen once; the top ten hold about 38%. The sequenced sample was CD8+ T cells sorted from PBMCs, obtained 15 days after the yellow fever booster vaccination. The source is a man under 40 who received the YFV17D yellow fever vaccine.

In its sample, this clonotype was seen many times. The chain recombines TRBV24-1 with TRBJ1-1, with 8 bases that match TRBD1. Germline lookup yields CDR1 KGHDR and CDR2 SFDVKD. Trimming at V came to 6 bases and at J to 0 bases, leaving 5 bases not matched to a gene. The CDR3 is made up of 15 amino acids. The CDR3 nucleotides are TGTGCCACCAGTCACCGACAGGGGCTGAACACTGAAGCTTTCTTT. This sequence encodes CATSHRQGLNTEAFF.

This chain links TRBV5-1 with TRBJ2-7; tentatively, D is TRBD1 (5 bases). Trimming removed 2 bases at V and 4 bases at J, with 10 bases between. The CDR3 loop spans 13 amino acids. Germline V lookup: CDR1 SGHRS, CDR2 YFSETQ. The CDR3 DNA is TGCGCCAGCAGCTTATCCTCAGGGTACGAGCAGTACTTC. This encodes CASSLSSGYEQYF.

This clonotype has at least ten counts. The V and J genes are TRBV6-2 or TRBV6-3 and TRBJ2-1; D remains ambiguous. Germline loops: CDR1 MNHEY, CDR2 SVGEGT. The CDR3 has 14 residues. Trimming left V 6 bases short and J 6 bases short, with 15 bases between. The CDR3 spells CASRKALGFNEQFF. In DNA, the CDR3 is TGTGCCAGCAGGAAGGCCCTTGGGTTCAATGAGCAGTTCTTC.

There are many counts of this clonotype. V usage is TRBV4-3 and J usage is TRBJ2-7; D is uncertain. V lost 0 bases to trimming and J lost 3 bases, with 9 bases between them. The CDR3 has 14 amino acids. The V gene's germline CDR1 is LGHNA and CDR2 YSLEER. CDR3 amino acids: CASSQDRLIYEQYF. Written as DNA, the CDR3 is TGCGCCAGCAGCCAAGATAGGCTGATCTACGAGCAGTACTTC.

This clonotype came up many times. This chain joins TRBV29-1 and TRBJ2-2; D might be TRBD1 (6 bases). CDR1 is SQVTM and CDR2 is ANQGSEA in the germline V gene. The CDR3 runs to 13 residues. Trimming left V 7 bases short and J 0 bases short, with 9 bases between. This CDR3 reads CSGTVPNTGELFF. The CDR3 DNA sequence: TGCAGCGGGACAGTTCCGAACACCGGGGAGCTGTTTTTT.

This clonotype has a count of ten or more. The chain carries TRBV30 and TRBJ2-3, with D perhaps TRBD2 (6 bases). The CDR3 is made up of 14 amino acids. Trimming removed 1 base from V and 6 bases from J, with 14 bases in between. The germline CDR1 and CDR2 sequences are GTSNPN and SVGIG (reference sequence). The CDR3 is CAWSAGVLSDTQYF. The CDR3 bases are TGTGCCTGGAGTGCGGGGGTCCTCTCGGATACGCAGTATTTT. The full variable domain, rest sourced from reference TRBV30 and TRBJ2-3, is SQTIHQWPATLVQPVGSPLSLECTVEGTSNPNLYWYRQAAGRGLQLLFYSVGIGQISSEVPQNLSASRPQDRQFILSSKKLLLSDSGFYLCAWSAGVLSDTQYFGPGTRLTVL.

This clonotype was picked up many times. The chain joins TRBV6-5 to TRBJ2-2; 10 bases match TRBD2. The J segment lost 3 bases and the V segment lost 10 bases, leaving 5 bases of the junction unmatched. This CDR3 comprises 14 residues. Germline lookup yields CDR1 MNHEY and CDR2 SVGAGI. The DNA for the CDR3 is TGTGCCACCCTAGCGGGAGCTTACACCGGGGAGCTGTTTTTT. Translated: CATLAGAYTGELFF.

The table lists this clonotype with many counts. This rearrangement joins TRBV4-3 to TRBJ2-1, with 10 bases aligning to TRBD2. V gave up 1 base and J gave up 2 bases; unmatched junction bases: 2. This CDR3 is 16 amino acids long. CDR1 is LGHNA, CDR2 YSLEER, per germline. The CDR3 region is CASSQALAGAYNEQFF. CDR3 nucleotides: TGCGCCAGCAGCCAAGCCCTAGCGGGAGCCTACAATGAGCAGTTCTTC.

This clonotype was found many times. The chain couples TRBV15 to TRBJ2-7; either TRBD1 or TRBD2 may fit D (5 bases each). Germline CDR1 reads LNHNV; CDR2 reads YYDKDF (reference sequence). This CDR3 has 12 amino acids. V lost 8 bases, J lost 7 bases, and 15 bases lay in between. The CDR3 here is CATSGRGGEQYF. The CDR3 region has the DNA TGTGCCACCTCGGGGCGAGGCGGGGAGCAGTACTTC.

The chain employs TRBV7-9 and TRBJ2-7; TRBD1 matches 10 bases. Germline CDR1 reads SEHNR; CDR2 reads FQNEAQ (reference sequence). The J segment lost 7 bases and the V segment lost 3 bases, leaving 3 bases of the junction unmatched. This CDR3 spans 13 amino acids. CDR3 protein: CASSFGTGVEQYF. CDR3 in DNA: TGTGCCAGCAGCTTCGGGACAGGGGTAGAGCAGTACTTC.

As regards this clonotype: A read error may explain this, as a much larger clone is one base away. V and J are TRBV3-1 and TRBJ2-5, with 7 bases fitting TRBD1. Germline loops: CDR1 LGHDT, CDR2 YNNKEL (reference sequence). The CDR3 loop spans 14 amino acids. Unmatched junction bases numbered 7, after V lost 1 base and J lost 8 bases. CDR3 region: CASSQVTGPGTQYF. The CDR3 DNA reads as TGTGCCAGCAGCCAAGTGACAGGGCCCGGCACCCAGTACTTC.

This clonotype was detected ten times or more. The V and J genes are TRBV20-1 and TRBJ2-1; 7 bases align to TRBD1. Trimming cost V 3 bases and J 7 bases; bases outside gene matches: 6. From germline, CDR1 is DFQATT and CDR2 SNEGSKA (reference sequence). The CDR3 sequence is 13 residues long. As DNA, the CDR3 is TGCAGTGCTAGGAGAGACAGGGCTAATGAGCAGTTCTTC. The encoded protein is CSARRDRANEQFF.

Many counts were recorded for this clonotype. The V and J genes are TRBV4-2 and TRBJ2-1; the match to TRBD2 covers 12 bases. V was pared by 0 bases and J by 7 bases, with 4 bases of the junction left unmatched. The CDR3 contains 16 residues. Germline V CDR1 and CDR2: LGHNA, YNFKEQ. CDR3 coding DNA: TGTGCCAGCAGCCAAGATGCGACTAGCGGGAGTAATGAGCAGTTCTTC. Translation gives CASSQDATSGSNEQFF.

This clonotype was recorded at least ten times. The V gene is TRBV11-1, the J gene TRBJ1-1, with D perhaps TRBD1 (5 bases). Germline V lookup: CDR1 SGHAT, CDR2 FQDESV (reference sequence). Deletions cut 4 bases from V and 4 bases from J, with 25 bases between. The CDR3 is 18 amino acids. This CDR3 is CASSSRKARAGSGTEAFF. The DNA of the CDR3 is TGTGCCAGCAGCTCCCGAAAGGCCAGGGCGGGATCGGGCACTGAAGCTTTCTTT.

At least ten counts were recorded for this clonotype. The genes are TRBV29-1 and TRBJ1-1, with a weak D call TRBD1 (5 bases). This CDR3 has 15 residues. V was shortened by 2 bases and J by 1 base, with 14 bases between the two germline ends. Germline V CDR1 and CDR2: SQVTM, ANQGSEA. This CDR3 reads CSVEFSGTANTEAFF. CDR3 DNA sequence: TGCAGCGTTGAATTTTCCGGGACGGCGAACACTGAAGCTTTCTTT.

This clonotype came up many times. V and J are TRBV6-5 and TRBJ2-5, with a weak D call TRBD2 (5 bases). The CDR3 totals 14 residues. The V gene lost 2 bases and the J gene lost 2 bases, with 9 bases spanning the gap. In germline, CDR1 is MNHEY, CDR2 SVGAGI. CDR3 in amino acids: CASSYADLQETQYF. CDR3 DNA: TGTGCCAGCAGTTACGCGGACTTACAAGAGACCCAGTACTTC.

In its sample, this clonotype was seen many times. The rearrangement uses TRBV27 and TRBJ2-1; perhaps TRBD1 as D (6 bases). Germline CDR1 reads MNHEY; CDR2 reads SMNVEV (reference sequence). The V gene lost 5 bases and the J gene lost 4 bases, with 9 bases spanning the gap. This CDR3 contains 13 residues. The CDR3 is CASSPTGYNEQFF. The CDR3 DNA sequence: TGTGCCAGCAGTCCGACAGGATACAATGAGCAGTTCTTC.

This clonotype was picked up many times. The V gene is TRBV3-1, the J gene TRBJ2-6, with TRBD1 as a possible D gene (6 bases). Looked up from germline, CDR1 is LGHDT and CDR2 is YNNKEL (reference sequence). V lost 1 base, J lost 0 bases, and 7 bases lay in between. The CDR3 covers 16 residues. This CDR3 reads CASSQGGGSGANVLTF. CDR3 DNA: TGTGCCAGCAGCCAAGGAGGGGGCTCTGGGGCCAACGTCCTGACTTTC.

In this sample, this clonotype turned up many times. At one end, the junction sequence differs from germline, possibly due to a read error. The chain is built from TRBV27 and TRBJ2-4, with D perhaps TRBD2 (5 bases). Looked up from germline, CDR1 is MNHEY and CDR2 is SMNVEV (reference sequence). The CDR3 length is 15 residues. CDR3 sequence (DNA): TGTGCCAGCAGTCCCACCAACCTAGCCAGAAACATTCAGTACTTC. It encodes CASSPTNLARNIQYF.

Of note for this clonotype: Just one base apart from a much larger clone, this may be a read error. V usage is TRBV6-2 or TRBV6-3 and J usage is TRBJ2-1; no firm D call. V dropped 6 bases and J dropped 12 bases, with 15 bases sitting between them. Germline CDR1 and CDR2: MNHEY and SVGEGT. This CDR3 region has 12 residues. CDR3 bases: TGTGCCAGCAGACTTAGCTGGAGCCCGCAGTTCTTC. Its translation: CASRLSWSPQFF.

The sample holds many counts of this clonotype. This chain connects TRBV27 to TRBJ2-7, with D tentatively TRBD1 or TRBD2 (5 bases each). The germline V gene encodes CDR1 MNHEY and CDR2 SMNVEV (reference sequence). CDR3 length: 12 amino acids. V was clipped by 7 bases and J by 7 bases, with 14 bases between them. CDR3 sequence (DNA): TGTGCCAGCACCGATTGGGGGAGTGAGCAGTACTTC. It codes for CASTDWGSEQYF.

As concerns this clonotype: A much larger clone sits a single nucleotide away, making a read error possible. The chain uses TRBV6-1 and TRBJ2-3, with 9 bases lining up with TRBD2. The CDR3 consists of 16 residues. Germline CDR1 reads MNHNS; CDR2 reads SASEGT. The V segment lost 11 bases and the J segment 5 bases; nucleotides outside the gene matches: 17. For the CDR3, the DNA is TGTGCCGGCACCCCCCGAGCGGGAGGATTCGGAGATACGCAGTATTTT. Protein: CAGTPRAGGFGDTQYF.

This clonotype occurred many times. The chain links TRBV14 to TRBJ2-7; D not resolved. V was pared by 1 base and J by 9 bases, with 10 bases between. Germline assignment: CDR1 SGHDN and CDR2 FVKESK. The CDR3 consists of 12 residues. In nucleotides, the CDR3 is TGTGCCAGCAGCCAAGCGCCGGGCTCGCAGTACTTC. Residues: CASSQAPGSQYF.